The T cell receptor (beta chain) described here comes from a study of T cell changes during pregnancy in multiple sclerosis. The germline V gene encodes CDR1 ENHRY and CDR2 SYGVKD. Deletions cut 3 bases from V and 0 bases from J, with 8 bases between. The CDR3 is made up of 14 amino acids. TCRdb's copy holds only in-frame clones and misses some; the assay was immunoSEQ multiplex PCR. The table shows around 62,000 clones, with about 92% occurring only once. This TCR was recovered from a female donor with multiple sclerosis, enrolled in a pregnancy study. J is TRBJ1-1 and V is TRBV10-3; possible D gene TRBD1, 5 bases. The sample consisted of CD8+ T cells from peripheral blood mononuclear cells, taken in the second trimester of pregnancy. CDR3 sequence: CAISDRGVNTEAFF. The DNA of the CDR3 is TGTGCCATCAGTGACCGGGGGGTGAACACTGAAGCTTTCTTT.